The rows below give T cell receptor beta chains drawn from one sample of a study of CD8+CD57+ T cells in acquired aplastic anemia. TCRdb used MiXCR to reprocess the reads, holding one entry per CDR3 protein. The sample consists of 150,000 to 200,000 distinct CDR3 sequences, 35% to 50% of them appearing once. Sequencing used sorted CD4+, CD8+, or CD8+CD57+ T cells (not recorded which) from PBMCs. The receptors come from a human donor in good health. The CDR3 runs from the conserved cysteine through the conserved F or W.

J: TRBJ1-4
V: TRBV2
CDR3: CASSDLGHQGALEKLFF

J: TRBJ1-2
V: TRBV2
CDR3: CASSQIRGGYYDYTF

J: TRBJ1-1
V: TRBV6-5
CDR3: CASSYQGTVSTEAFF

J: TRBJ1-4
V: TRBV12-3/TRBV12-4
CDR3: CASRPGQGGFSSTNEKLFF

J: TRBJ1-5
V: TRBV15
CDR3: CATSRGWSSNQPQHF

J: TRBJ1-2
V: TRBV11-3
CDR3: CASSLGQLTIGYTF

J: TRBJ1-1
V: TRBV7-9
CDR3: CASSLVRQGIAEAFF

J: TRBJ2-3
V: TRBV30
CDR3: CAWSVQGTDTQYF

J: TRBJ2-7
V: TRBV20-1
CDR3: CSARARTGGAYEQYF

J: TRBJ2-7
V: TRBV20-1
CDR3: CSARDPGVHEQYF

J: TRBJ2-1
V: TRBV12-3/TRBV12-4
CDR3: CASSTSGRNERFF

J: TRBJ2-3
V: TRBV11-2
CDR3: CASSLGTSDTQYF

J: TRBJ1-2
V: TRBV7-9
CDR3: CASSLGQTNYGYTF

J: TRBJ1-6
V: TRBV24-1
CDR3: CATSVSGPGAPLHF

J: TRBJ1-2
V: TRBV29-1
CDR3: CSVHGGGGPGGYTF

J: TRBJ2-5
V: TRBV7-2
CDR3: CASSAGETQYF

J: TRBJ2-3
V: TRBV11-1
CDR3: CAGSLRREGRRADTQYF

J: TRBJ2-5
V: TRBV5-1
CDR3: CASSERRETQYF

J: TRBJ1-3
V: TRBV2
CDR3: CASSDGGKVNTMYF